A single sample is the source of the 30 T cell receptor beta chains below, sequenced in a study of T cell clonotyping in hematopoietic cell transplantation. Described time point: recipient sample about 28 days before transplant, after cytoreduction. The table came from immunoSEQ multiplex PCR; TCRdb's copy has only in-frame clones and leaves some out. Of some 30,000 clones listed, roughly 80% are singletons. The sequencing used peripheral blood mononuclear cells, collected before stem cell transplant. The receptors originated from a woman aged 25 to 39 with chronic myeloid leukemia. Some clones in this sample may be carry-over from other donors' samples.

The chain has TRBV19 and TRBJ2-3, with D hard to call. Trimming took off 8 bases at V and 6 bases at J, with 6 bases between the two ends. Germline CDR1 is LNHDA and CDR2 is SQIVND (reference sequence). The CDR3 has 10 amino acids. The CDR3 DNA reads as TGTGCCAGTGAGGCGGATACGCAGTATTTT. Its protein product is CASEADTQYF. Full variable domain (rest looked up from reference TRBV19 and TRBJ2-3): DGGITQSPKYLFRKEGQNVTLSCEQNLNHDAMYWYRQDPGQGLRLIYYSQIVNDFQKGDIAEGYSVSREKKESFPLTVTSAQKNPTAFYLCASEADTQYFGPGTRLTVL.

This clone occurred a few times. The chain combines TRBV6-1 with TRBJ2-3, with TRBD2 matching 12 bases. With 5 bases clipped from V and 4 bases from J, the junction kept 4 bases outside the gene matches. Germline CDR1 reads MNHNS; CDR2 reads SASEGT. The CDR3 contains 15 residues. Here the CDR3 reads CASSSSGGAPDTQYF. The CDR3 bases are TGTGCCAGCAGTTCTAGCGGGGGGGCCCCAGATACGCAGTATTTT.

There are a few counts of this clone. V is TRBV15 and J is TRBJ1-6; D uncertain. Germline CDR1 reads LNHNV; CDR2 reads YYDKDF (reference sequence). Trimming removed 0 bases from V and 14 bases from J, with 14 bases in between. This CDR3 region has 14 residues. CDR3 in DNA: TGTGCCACCAGCAGAGATAGAGCCCTTTCGTCCCTCCACTTT. Translating it yields CATSRDRALSSLHF. Filled out from reference TRBV15 and TRBJ1-6, the complete variable domain reads DAMVIQNPRYQVTQFGKPVTLSCSQTLNHNVMYWYQQKSSQAPKLLFHYYDKDFNNEADTPDNFQSRRPNTSFCFLDIRSPGLGDTAMYLCATSRDRALSSLHFGNGTRLTVT.

The genes are TRBV6-6 and TRBJ1-5; D is ambiguous. The V gene lost 2 bases and the J gene lost 5 bases, with 13 bases spanning the gap. This CDR3 is 15 amino acids long. Germline lookup yields CDR1 MNHNY and CDR2 SVGAGI (reference sequence). In nucleotides, the CDR3 is TGTGCCAGCAGTTACGGAGCAGGTCTCCATCAGCCCCAGCATTTT. Protein: CASSYGAGLHQPQHF.

V usage is TRBV7-2 and J usage is TRBJ2-7; TRBD1 aligns across 7 bases. In germline, CDR1 is SGHTA, CDR2 FQGNSA. V dropped 3 bases and J dropped 5; count of bases not matched to a gene: 1. The CDR3 has 12 amino acids. CDR3 bases: TGTGCCAGCAGCTTGGGGACAGACGAGCAGTACGTC. Its translation: CASSLGTDEQYV.

The chain combines TRBV7-6 with TRBJ2-3, with 11 nucleotides matching TRBD2. J gave up 2 bases and V 1 base, and 2 bases lay outside the gene matches. The CDR3 is 16 amino acids. Germline V gene sequence: CDR1 SGHVS, CDR2 FNYEAQ. The CDR3 loop is CASSLVAGGSTDTQYF. The CDR3 DNA sequence: TGTGCCAGCAGCTTAGTAGCGGGGGGGTCCACAGATACGCAGTATTTT.

The gene calls are TRBV7-2 and TRBJ2-7; D is unresolved. Trimming pared 4 bases from V and 3 bases from J, leaving 10 bases between. CDR1 is SGHTA and CDR2 is FQGNSA in the germline V gene. The CDR3 has 13 residues. The CDR3: CASSSRDGYEQYF. DNA for the CDR3: TGTGCCAGCAGCTCAAGGGATGGCTACGAGCAGTACTTC.

The chain recombines TRBV7-6 with TRBJ1-5, with TRBD1 as a possible D gene (6 bases). The CDR3 length is 17 residues. CDR1 and CDR2 (germline): SGHVS, FNYEAQ. V was trimmed by 2 bases and J by 1 base, leaving 15 bases between them. The CDR3 nucleotides read TGTGCCAGCAGCTTATACGCCGGGGGCATCAGCAATCAGCCCCAGCATTTT. As protein: CASSLYAGGISNQPQHF.

This chain joins TRBV25-1 and TRBJ2-3; TRBD1 aligns across 7 bases. J lost 5 bases, V lost 2 bases, and 7 bases had no gene match. The CDR3 sequence is 15 residues long. Germline loops: CDR1 MGHDK, CDR2 SYGVNS. DNA for the CDR3: TGTGCCAGCAGTGAAGCGGACAGGATAAGAGATACGCAGTATTTT. Its protein is CASSEADRIRDTQYF.

The chain employs TRBV9 and TRBJ2-2; the D gene is possibly TRBD1 (5 bases). The CDR3 loop spans 15 amino acids. Germline CDR1 and CDR2: SGDLS and YYNGEE. The V end lost 3 bases, the J end lost 7 bases, and 16 bases lay between the germline ends. The chain's CDR3 is CASSARVGRSGELFF. For the CDR3, the DNA is TGTGCCAGCAGCGCCAGGGTAGGCCGTAGCGGGGAGCTGTTTTTT.

Only one count was recorded for this clone. The chain combines TRBV7-9 with TRBJ1-2, with 8 bases lining up with TRBD1. The V gene's germline CDR1 is SEHNR and CDR2 FQNEAQ (reference sequence). The CDR3 has 18 residues. V was pared by 2 bases and J by 3 bases, with 14 bases of the junction left unmatched. CDR3 region: CASSLNFLVRGLDYGYTF. The CDR3 region has the DNA TGTGCCAGCAGCTTAAACTTCTTGGTCAGGGGGCTGGACTATGGCTACACCTTC.

This chain connects TRBV20-1 to TRBJ1-1; D remains ambiguous. Germline-derived CDR1 and CDR2 are DFQATT and SNEGSKA (reference sequence). This CDR3 contains 11 residues. The ends were cut back, 6 bases at V and 6 bases at J, with 11 bases in the middle. In nucleotides, the CDR3 is TGCAGTGCCGCCAGACCCCCTGAAGCTTTCTTT. Translating it yields CSAARPPEAFF.

J is TRBJ1-5 and V is TRBV28; D may be TRBD1 (5 bases). The CDR3 extends over 14 amino acids. Trimming left V 9 bases short and J 2 bases short, with 14 bases between. Germline V gene lookup returns CDR1 MDHEN and CDR2 SYDVKM. As DNA, the CDR3 is TGTGCCAGTACAAAGACGGGGGGCAATCAGCCCCAGCATTTT. It specifies CASTKTGGNQPQHF.

V gene TRBV5-6 combines with J gene TRBJ1-1; no reliable D call. V dropped 2 bases and J dropped 2 bases, with 7 bases sitting between them. CDR3 length equals 13 residues. Germline V gene lookup returns CDR1 SGHDT and CDR2 YYEEEE. CDR3 protein: CASSFSGNTEAFF. CDR3 nucleotide sequence: TGTGCCAGCAGCTTCTCGGGAAACACTGAAGCTTTCTTT.

The genes are TRBV5-1 and TRBJ2-5, with TRBD1 matching over 7 bases. CDR3 length equals 15 residues. Germline loops: CDR1 SGHRS, CDR2 YFSETQ. J lost 4 bases, V lost 2 bases, and 8 bases had no gene match. CDR3 sequence: CASSFVGGKGETQYF. The CDR3 DNA reads TGCGCCAGCAGCTTTGTAGGGGGCAAGGGAGAGACCCAGTACTTC.

The chain uses TRBV2 and TRBJ1-4; D gene ambiguous. The CDR3 runs 15 residues. Germline V gives CDR1 SNHLY, CDR2 FYNNEI. V was trimmed by 4 bases and J by 0 bases, leaving 9 bases between them. The DNA of the CDR3 is TGTGCCAGCAGTGTGCGCCTCGCAACTAATGAAAAACTGTTTTTT. Amino acids: CASSVRLATNEKLFF.

This chain connects TRBV2 to TRBJ2-5; D may be TRBD2 (5 bases). V shed 7 bases and J shed 5 bases, with 14 bases lying between them. The length of the CDR3 is 13 residues. Germline V gene lookup returns CDR1 SNHLY and CDR2 FYNNEI. In DNA form, the CDR3 reads TGTGCCAGCAAGTTGCTCGGGGTGGAGACCCAGTACTTC. Amino acid sequence: CASKLLGVETQYF.

The V and J genes are TRBV25-1 and TRBJ1-1, with TRBD1 matching 12 bases. V lost 4 bases to trimming and J lost 1 base; unmatched junction nucleotides: 1. The V gene's germline CDR1 is MGHDK and CDR2 SYGVNS. CDR3 length equals 15 residues. CDR3 amino acids: CASSGDRGRNTEAFF. Written as DNA, the CDR3 is TGTGCCAGCAGTGGGGACAGGGGGCGGAACACTGAAGCTTTCTTT.

CDR3 DNA: TGTGCCAGCAGAGGAGGGCAATTTTATGGCTACACCTTC. It is translated as CASRGGQFYGYTF. V and J are TRBV27 and TRBJ1-2, with D hard to call. Germline CDR1 is MNHEY and CDR2 is SMNVEV (reference sequence). This CDR3 is 13 amino acids long. V was trimmed by 6 bases and J by 5 bases, leaving 13 bases between them.

This chain connects TRBV5-1 to TRBJ2-1; 7 bases are a match to TRBD1. The V and J ends lost 4 bases and 5 bases, in that order; junction bases with no gene match: 12. Germline CDR1 reads SGHRS; CDR2 reads YFSETQ. This CDR3 is built from 16 residues. The CDR3 sequence is CASSRQQGTLDNEQFF. The CDR3 bases are TGCGCCAGCAGCCGTCAACAGGGGACCCTCGACAATGAGCAGTTCTTC.

The chain couples TRBV6-6 to TRBJ2-7, with 9 bases matching TRBD2. V trimming: 6 bases; J trimming: 2 bases; junction bases outside the gene matches: 8. Germline CDR1 is MNHNY and CDR2 is SVGAGI (reference sequence). CDR3 length: 15 residues. The chain's CDR3 is CASRPSGGPAYEQYV. As DNA, the CDR3 is TGTGCCAGCAGACCGAGCGGGGGGCCCGCCTACGAGCAGTACGTC.

The gene calls are TRBV4-1 and TRBJ1-4; 8 nucleotides align to TRBD1. Trimming removed 0 bases from V and 4 bases from J; junction bases left unmatched: 4. The CDR3 totals 16 residues. The germline V gene has CDR1 MGHRA and CDR2 YSYEKL. The CDR3 loop reads CASSQEGDRFNEKLFF. DNA of the CDR3: TGCGCCAGCAGCCAAGAAGGGGACAGGTTTAATGAAAAACTGTTTTTT.

V gene TRBV30 combines with J gene TRBJ2-3; D may be TRBD2 (7 bases). CDR3 length: 14 residues. Per the germline V gene, CDR1 is GTSNPN and CDR2 is SVGIG (reference sequence). Trimming took 5 bases from V and 3 from J, leaving 15 bases between them. The CDR3 DNA reads TGTGCCTGGGCCGGGGGGCTAGCAACAGATACGCAGTATTTT. Translation gives CAWAGGLATDTQYF.

This chain connects TRBV11-3 to TRBJ2-7; the D is unclear. The length of the CDR3 is 11 residues. The V end was cut by 3 bases, the J end by 6 bases, with 6 bases between. Per germline, CDR1 SGHNT and CDR2 YENEEA. The CDR3, as DNA: TGTGCCAGCAGCTTTTGTTCCGAGCAGTACTTC. Residues: CASSFCSEQYF. The full variable domain, completed using reference TRBV11-3 and TRBJ2-7, is EAGVVQSPRYKIIEKKQPVAFWCNPISGHNTLYWYLQNLGQGPELLIRYENEEAVDDSQLPKDRFSAERLKGVDSTLKIQPAELGDSAVYLCASSFCSEQYFGPGTRLTVT.

This clone was seen only a few times. This sample includes further DNA sequences coding for the same CDR3. The chain joins TRBV30 to TRBJ1-5; unclear D gene. The length of the CDR3 is 13 residues. CDR1 and CDR2 from the germline V gene are GTSNPN and SVGIG (reference sequence). Trimming removed 0 bases from V and 0 bases from J, with 3 bases in between. This CDR3 reads CAWSVDSNQPQHF. CDR3 nucleotides: TGTGCCTGGAGTGTAGATAGCAATCAGCCCCAGCATTTT.

V and J are TRBV28 and TRBJ2-5; tentative D call: TRBD1 (6 bases). Germline V lookup: CDR1 MDHEN, CDR2 SYDVKM. V lost 3 bases to trimming and J lost 5 bases, with 13 bases between them. The CDR3 has 14 residues. This CDR3 is CASSFGQGLETQYF. The CDR3 DNA follows: TGTGCCAGCAGTTTTGGGCAGGGGCTTGAGACCCAGTACTTC.

J is TRBJ1-2 and V is TRBV14; 8 bases map to TRBD1. The germline V gene has CDR1 SGHDN and CDR2 FVKESK. This CDR3 contains 18 residues. Unmatched junction bases numbered 9, after V lost 0 bases and J lost 0 bases. CDR3 amino acids: CASSQDLGQGGTNYGYTF. Here the CDR3 DNA reads TGTGCCAGCAGCCAAGATCTAGGACAGGGCGGAACTAACTATGGCTACACCTTC.

The CDR3 DNA follows: TGCGCCAGCAGCTTGTGGGGGAAGGGGGAAGGTGGCTACACCTTC. Amino acid sequence: CASSLWGKGEGGYTF. The rearrangement links TRBV5-1 to TRBJ1-2, with D tentatively TRBD1 (6 bases). CDR3 length: 15 amino acids. V was pared by 1 base and J by 7 bases, with 17 bases between. In germline, CDR1 is SGHRS, CDR2 YFSETQ.

V usage is TRBV5-1 and J usage is TRBJ2-5; D is uncertain. V lost 0 bases to trimming and J lost 1 base, with 7 bases between them. CDR1 and CDR2 (germline): SGHRS, YFSETQ. This CDR3 is 14 amino acids long. CDR3 loop: CASSLELSQETQYF. As DNA, the CDR3 is TGCGCCAGCAGCTTGGAATTAAGCCAAGAGACCCAGTACTTC.

The chain links TRBV5-1 to TRBJ1-4; 7 nucleotides align to TRBD1. The CDR3 has 16 residues. The V gene end was trimmed by 0 bases and the J gene end by 3 bases; junction bases not matched to a gene: 5. Germline V gene data show CDR1 as SGHRS and CDR2 as YFSETQ. The CDR3 region is CASSLERGLPNEKLFF. The CDR3 bases are TGCGCCAGCAGCTTGGAGAGGGGGCTACCTAATGAAAAACTGTTTTTT.